Presented here are 28 T cell receptor beta chains from one specimen sequenced in a study of blood T cell repertoires in COVID-19. Sequencing used immunoSEQ multiplex PCR; TCRdb keeps in-frame clones, though not all of them. This sample yields fewer than 400,000 clones, of which 85% are seen a single time; about 2% belongs to the top ten. The sequenced sample consisted of PBMCs or T cells enriched from blood (not recorded which). Source of these receptors: a woman aged 30 to 39 who had been exposed to COVID-19.

The chain combines TRBV9 with TRBJ2-1; TRBD1 matches at 8 bases. V was clipped by 3 bases and J by 4 bases; unmatched bases: 12. The CDR3 contains 17 residues. Germline assignment: CDR1 SGDLS and CDR2 YYNGEE. The CDR3 DNA is TGTGCCAGCAGCGGATCTCGCCGGGACAGGCCTTACAATGAGCAGTTCTTC. Its translation: CASSGSRRDRPYNEQFF.

The gene calls are TRBV6-2 or TRBV6-3 and TRBJ2-1; D is possibly TRBD2 (5 bases). This CDR3 is built from 16 residues. Germline V gene data show CDR1 as MNHEY and CDR2 as SVGEGT. The V and J ends lost 6 bases and 9 bases respectively, with 24 bases between them. The CDR3 bases are TGTGCCAGCAGCCCTCTGCCGACTATTCCCGGTGGTGAGCAGTTCTTC. It specifies CASSPLPTIPGGEQFF.

V usage is TRBV7-9 and J usage is TRBJ1-2; possible D gene TRBD1, 5 bases. The CDR3 spans 15 residues. Trimming removed 2 bases from V and 1 base from J, with 11 bases in between. The germline V gene has CDR1 SEHNR and CDR2 FQNEAQ (reference sequence). In nucleotides, the CDR3 is TGTGCCAGCAGCTTAATGATTCAGGGTAACTATGGCTACACCTTC. Its translation: CASSLMIQGNYGYTF.

The V and J genes are TRBV3-1 (or the pseudogene TRBV3-2) and TRBJ2-1; maybe TRBD1 (7 bases). V lost 6 bases and J 0 bases, leaving 15 bases between the germline ends. This CDR3 has 16 residues. Germline assignment: CDR1 LGHDT and CDR2 YNNKEL (reference sequence). The CDR3 is CASRDSQGGSYNEQFF. For the CDR3, the DNA is TGTGCCAGCAGGGACTCTCAGGGGGGCTCCTACAATGAGCAGTTCTTC.

V usage is TRBV7-2 and J usage is TRBJ1-5, with 7 bases fitting TRBD1. This CDR3 region has 16 residues. Trimming at V came to 2 bases and at J to 6 bases, leaving 10 bases not matched to a gene. The germline CDR1 and CDR2 sequences are SGHTA and FQGNSA. CDR3 sequence reads: CASSLYYRGNSQPQHF. CDR3 in DNA: TGTGCCAGCAGCTTATACTACAGGGGAAACAGTCAGCCCCAGCATTTT.

V gene TRBV27 combines with J gene TRBJ2-3; D perhaps matches TRBD2 (6 bases). Germline V CDR1 and CDR2: MNHEY, SMNVEV (reference sequence). The length of the CDR3 is 14 residues. The V gene lost 2 bases and the J gene lost 6 bases, with 12 bases spanning the gap. The CDR3 loop reads CASSLIFGGDTQYF. As DNA, the CDR3 is TGTGCCAGCAGTTTAATATTTGGGGGGGATACGCAGTATTTT.

The V and J genes are TRBV7-9 and TRBJ2-2; TRBD2 matches at 7 bases. Germline V gene data show CDR1 as SEHNR and CDR2 as FQNEAQ (reference sequence). The CDR3 covers 18 residues. Germline trimming cut 2 bases from V and 2 bases from J; bases unmatched to any gene: 11. The CDR3 loop is CASSLPGLRTTNTGELFF. The CDR3 coding sequence is TGTGCCAGCAGCTTACCGGGACTAAGGACCACCAACACCGGGGAGCTGTTTTTT.

The CDR3 DNA reads as TGTGCCAGCAGCTCGCTAACCTCTGGAAACACCATATATTTT. Encoded protein: CASSSLTSGNTIYF. The chain couples TRBV7-2 to TRBJ1-3; D call uncertain. The CDR3 extends over 14 amino acids. CDR1 and CDR2 (germline): SGHTA, FQGNSA. The V end was cut by 4 bases, the J end by 0 bases, with 7 bases between.

The table lists this clone with a count of one. The chain joins TRBV9 to TRBJ2-7; D is perhaps TRBD2 (5 bases). This CDR3 has 13 residues. Per the germline V gene, CDR1 is SGDLS and CDR2 is YYNGEE. The ends were cut back, 4 bases at V and 3 bases at J, with 11 bases in the middle. The chain's CDR3 is CASSPHGDYEQYF. CDR3 coding DNA: TGTGCCAGCAGCCCTCACGGGGACTACGAGCAGTACTTC.

The CDR3 DNA follows: TGTGCCAGCAGCCCCTCATTTGCGGTCACAACTAATGAAAAACTGTTTTTT. Amino acid sequence: CASSPSFAVTTNEKLFF. The V and J genes are TRBV7-2 and TRBJ1-4, with D uncertain. The CDR3 extends over 17 amino acids. Trimming removed 5 bases from V and 0 bases from J, with 16 bases in between. Germline lookup yields CDR1 SGHTA and CDR2 FQGNSA.

With respect to this clone: The identical CDR3 is also encoded by other nucleotide sequences in the sample. The chain links TRBV5-1 to TRBJ2-2; 11 positions agree with TRBD2. CDR3 length: 17 residues. Germline CDR1 reads SGHRS; CDR2 reads YFSETQ. After removal of 4 bases from V and 0 bases from J, the junction contained 5 bases not matched to a gene. CDR3 in amino acids: CASSVLAGGSNTGELFF. The CDR3 bases are TGCGCCAGCAGCGTGCTAGCGGGGGGCTCGAACACCGGGGAGCTGTTTTTT.

CDR3 nucleotides: TGTGCCAGCATTACTCCGGACAGGGGCGTCTCTACTGAAGCTTTCTTT. It codes for CASITPDRGVSTEAFF. The genes are TRBV28 and TRBJ1-1; 9 bases map to TRBD1. V lost 7 bases to trimming and J lost 5 bases; unmatched junction nucleotides: 14. This CDR3 region has 16 residues. Germline CDR1 is MDHEN and CDR2 is SYDVKM. Full variable domain (missing parts from reference TRBV28 and TRBJ1-1): DVKVTQSSRYLVKRTGEKVFLECVQDMDHENMFWYRQDPGLGLRLIYFSYDVKMKEKGDIPEGYSVSREKKERFSLILESASTNQTSMYLCASITPDRGVSTEAFFGQGTRLTVV.

The gene calls are TRBV27 and TRBJ2-1, with 10 bases aligning to TRBD2. The J segment lost 0 bases and the V segment lost 10 bases, leaving 9 bases of the junction unmatched. The CDR3 is 16 residues long. CDR1 MNHEY and CDR2 SMNVEV come from the germline V gene (reference sequence). This CDR3 reads CATIPIAGGSYNEQFF. The CDR3 DNA sequence: TGTGCCACCATCCCGATAGCGGGAGGCTCCTACAATGAGCAGTTCTTC.

The rearrangement uses TRBV18 and TRBJ1-3; TRBD1 might be the D (5 bases). The CDR3 runs to 16 residues. Between the trimmed V and J ends, which lost 3 bases and 1 base, there was a span of 13 bases. CDR1 is KGHSH, CDR2 LQKENI, per germline. The CDR3 nucleotides read TGTGCCAGCTCACCGGCCGACAGCCTTTCTGGAAACACCATATATTTT. It specifies CASSPADSLSGNTIYF.

This clone was detected only a few times. The chain joins TRBV3-1 (or the pseudogene TRBV3-2) to TRBJ2-4, with 10 nucleotides matching TRBD2. The germline gives CDR1 LGHDT, CDR2 YNNKEL (reference sequence). The CDR3 consists of 16 residues. With 7 bases clipped from V and 6 bases from J, the junction kept 12 bases outside the gene matches. CDR3 DNA sequence: TGTGCCAGCACCTTCGGTCTAGCGGGAGTAGGAAACATTCAGTACTTC. This sequence encodes CASTFGLAGVGNIQYF.

V usage is TRBV25-1 and J usage is TRBJ2-2, with 7 bases that match TRBD1. The CDR3 loop spans 14 amino acids. Germline CDR1 reads MGHDK; CDR2 reads SYGVNS. V dropped 8 bases and J dropped 1; count of bases not matched to a gene: 4. In nucleotides, the CDR3 is TGTGCCAGCGGAAGACAGGGGAACACCGGGGAGCTGTTTTTT. Translation: CASGRQGNTGELFF. Filled out from reference TRBV25-1 and TRBJ2-2, the complete variable domain reads EADIYQTPRYLVIGTGKKITLECSQTMGHDKMYWYQQDPGMELHLIHYSYGVNSTEKGDLSSESTVSRIRTEHFPLTLESARPSHTSQYLCASGRQGNTGELFFGEGSRLTVL.

This clone has only one observation. The genes are TRBV11-2 and TRBJ2-7, with TRBD1 as a possible D gene (6 bases). V was clipped by 3 bases and J by 2 bases, with 14 bases between them. Germline V gene lookup returns CDR1 SGHAT and CDR2 FQNNGV. The CDR3 sequence is 15 residues long. DNA for the CDR3: TGTGCCAGCAGCTTTTACAGGGACGGTCCCTACGAGCAGTACTTC. It encodes CASSFYRDGPYEQYF.

The genes are TRBV27 and TRBJ1-1; TRBD1 matches 7 bases. This CDR3 is 15 amino acids long. Looked up from germline, CDR1 is MNHEY and CDR2 is SMNVEV (reference sequence). V dropped 1 base and J dropped 1; count of bases not matched to a gene: 3. CDR3 coding DNA: TGTGCCAGCAGTTTATGGGGACAGAGGAACACTGAAGCTTTCTTT. Its protein product is CASSLWGQRNTEAFF.

The rearrangement uses TRBV10-3 and TRBJ2-1; maybe TRBD2 (7 bases). CDR3 length equals 12 residues. Germline values: CDR1 ENHRY, CDR2 SYGVKD. Trimming cost V 8 bases and J 8 bases, with 13 bases left between them. CDR3 DNA sequence: TGTGCCATCGGGGGGGCCGGGGATGAGCAGTTCTTC. Translation: CAIGGAGDEQFF.

The chain has TRBV4-1 and TRBJ1-1, with 7 bases matching TRBD1. Per germline, CDR1 MGHRA and CDR2 YSYEKL. CDR3 size: 13 residues. V shed 5 bases and J 1 base; nucleotides not matched to a gene: 1. CDR3 loop: CASSGTANTEAFF. In DNA form, the CDR3 reads TGCGCCAGCAGCGGGACAGCGAACACTGAAGCTTTCTTT.

This clone has just a few counts. V is TRBV25-1 and J is TRBJ1-5; TRBD1 matches at 7 bases. There are 15 residues in the CDR3. V lost 3 bases, J lost 4 bases, and 6 bases stayed unmatched. CDR1 is MGHDK, CDR2 SYGVNS, per germline. CDR3 DNA: TGTGCCAGCAGTGATAACAGGGGAACGAATCAGCCCCAGCATTTT. Translating gives CASSDNRGTNQPQHF.

The genes are TRBV27 and TRBJ2-3; 7 positions agree with TRBD2. J gave up 6 bases and V 3 bases, and 6 bases lay outside the gene matches. Germline loops: CDR1 MNHEY, CDR2 SMNVEV (reference sequence). The CDR3 extends over 14 amino acids. The CDR3 protein is CASSLAPAGDTQYF. The CDR3 bases are TGTGCCAGCAGTTTGGCGCCAGCGGGGGATACGCAGTATTTT.

The J gene is TRBJ1-2, the V gene TRBV19; 8 bases align to TRBD1. Trimming cost V 8 bases and J 5 bases; bases outside gene matches: 19. The CDR3 is 17 amino acids. CDR1 and CDR2 (germline): LNHDA, SQIVND (reference sequence). As DNA, the CDR3 is TGTGCCAGTTTGATGGGGACAGGATTCCTGGGCCGGTATGGCTACACCTTC. It translates to CASLMGTGFLGRYGYTF.

V and J are TRBV30 and TRBJ2-7; 9 positions match TRBD1. Germline V gene lookup returns CDR1 GTSNPN and CDR2 SVGIG (reference sequence). CDR3 length: 14 amino acids. J gave up 5 bases and V 2 bases, and 7 bases lay outside the gene matches. The CDR3 protein is CAWSLGTGRHEQYF. The CDR3 DNA reads as TGTGCCTGGAGTCTTGGGACAGGGCGCCACGAGCAGTACTTC. The whole variable domain, filled in from reference TRBV30 and TRBJ2-7, reads SQTIHQWPATLVQPVGSPLSLECTVEGTSNPNLYWYRQAAGRGLQLLFYSVGIGQISSEVPQNLSASRPQDRQFILSSKKLLLSDSGFYLCAWSLGTGRHEQYFGPGTRLTVT.

This clone was found once. The chain couples TRBV28 to TRBJ2-1; 10 bases line up with TRBD2. The J segment lost 7 bases and the V segment lost 8 bases, leaving 14 bases of the junction unmatched. This CDR3 has 16 residues. CDR1 is MDHEN, CDR2 SYDVKM, per germline. DNA of the CDR3: TGTGCCAGCCAGAGCCCTAGCGGGAGAGGATGGAATGAGCAGTTCTTC. It is translated as CASQSPSGRGWNEQFF.

The V gene is TRBV6-1, the J gene TRBJ1-1; 8 bases line up with TRBD1. This CDR3 spans 15 amino acids. CDR1 and CDR2 from the germline V gene are MNHNS and SASEGT. With V trimmed by 3 bases and J by 6 bases, 9 bases remained unmatched. The chain's CDR3 is CASSEAGGSQAEAFF. CDR3 nucleotide sequence: TGTGCCAGCAGTGAGGCAGGGGGCAGCCAGGCTGAAGCTTTCTTT.

The chain joins TRBV9 to TRBJ1-6; TRBD1 is a possible D gene (5 bases). The CDR3 is 14 residues long. The germline V gene has CDR1 SGDLS and CDR2 YYNGEE. V lost 0 bases and J 6 bases, leaving 7 bases between the germline ends. The CDR3 loop is CASSVAGSNSPLHF. The CDR3 DNA is TGTGCCAGCAGCGTAGCAGGGTCTAATTCACCCCTCCACTTT.

The rearrangement joins TRBV28 to TRBJ1-2; TRBD1 agrees at 7 bases. The CDR3 loop spans 13 amino acids. Germline CDR1 and CDR2: MDHEN and SYDVKM. Trimming cost V 6 bases and J 2 bases; bases outside gene matches: 3. Here the CDR3 DNA reads TGTGCCAGCAGATTCAGGGGGAACTATGGCTACACCTTC. This sequence encodes CASRFRGNYGYTF.